The sequence of this T cell receptor beta chain was determined in a study of T-cell memory formation after mild COVID-19. Study-wide background: TCR clusters were largely donor specific.

In the case of this clonotype: Its antigen is unknown.

Germline CDR1 reads DFQATT; CDR2 reads SNEGSKA (reference sequence). V was shortened by 3 bases and J by 7 bases, with 12 bases between the two germline ends. The CDR3 is made up of 13 amino acids. Findings and caveats of the study: Clones that contracted from day 15 to 85 were balanced CD4/CD8, while later expanders leaned CD4+. Pre-infection memory already had some responding clones, implying cross-reactive memory joined.

5'RACE with constant-segment primers built TCRalpha and TCRbeta cDNA libraries with UMIs. TCRdb used MiXCR to reprocess the 5' RACE reads, holding one entry per CDR3 protein. The data hold 500,000 to 550,000 distinct CDR3 sequences, with about a fifth observed a single time. The chain links TRBV20-1 to TRBJ1-4, with D hard to call. The TCR comes from an adult woman who had mild COVID-19 (a few samples of this study predate the infection). Cell type and time point are not known. The specimen was PBMCs or a T cell subset sorted from them (not recorded which). CDR3 DNA sequence: TGCAGTGCTAGGGGTCCAAGCGGTGAAAAACTGTTTTTT. Translation gives CSARGPSGEKLFF.